The rows below give T cell receptor beta chains drawn from one sample of a study of blood T cell repertoires in COVID-19. Profiling relied on immunoSEQ multiplex PCR, and the TCRdb table lists in-frame clones only, not all of them. This table has some 210,000 clones, roughly four fifths appearing once. What was sequenced was peripheral blood. The receptors shown here come from a woman aged 40 to 55 with acute or convalescent COVID-19. Each CDR3 is given with its conserved first and last residue. Fields, in order: V gene, D gene, CDR3 length, clone size, J gene, CDR3 protein, CDR3 DNA. D genes are given only for firm matches. A row's size may be missing; if present it is once, few, many or a size class.

V gene: TRBV4-1; D gene: .; CDR3 length: 14; clone size: .; J gene: TRBJ1-2; CDR3 protein: CASSQDITNYGYTF; CDR3 DNA: TGCGCCAGCAGCCAAGATATAACTAACTATGGCTACACCTTC
V gene: TRBV11-2; D gene: .; CDR3 length: 15; clone size: .; J gene: TRBJ1-1; CDR3 protein: CASSPRFGGNTEAFF; CDR3 DNA: TGTGCCAGCAGCCCCCGGTTTGGTGGGAACACTGAAGCTTTCTTT
V gene: TRBV4-1; D gene: TRBD2; CDR3 length: 16; clone size: .; J gene: TRBJ2-1; CDR3 protein: CASSQKGLAGGNEQFF; CDR3 DNA: TGCGCCAGCAGCCAGAAAGGACTAGCGGGGGGGAATGAGCAGTTCTTC
V gene: TRBV7-2; D gene: TRBD2; CDR3 length: 18; clone size: .; J gene: TRBJ2-4; CDR3 protein: CASSRGTSGRRGKNIQYF; CDR3 DNA: TGTGCCAGCAGTCGGGGAACTAGCGGGAGACGAGGCAAAAACATTCAGTACTTC
V gene: TRBV10-3; D gene: .; CDR3 length: 13; clone size: .; J gene: TRBJ1-1; CDR3 protein: CAISENRETEAFF; CDR3 DNA: TGTGCCATCAGTGAGAATAGAGAGACTGAAGCTTTCTTT
V gene: TRBV6-6; D gene: .; CDR3 length: 12; clone size: few; J gene: TRBJ2-7; CDR3 protein: CASRTGNNEQYF; CDR3 DNA: TGTGCCAGTAGAACAGGGAACAACGAGCAGTACTTC
V gene: TRBV7-8; D gene: .; CDR3 length: 14; clone size: .; J gene: TRBJ1-2; CDR3 protein: CASSLSGSLYGYTF; CDR3 DNA: TGTGCCAGCAGCTTATCAGGGTCGCTCTATGGCTACACCTTC
V gene: TRBV24-1; D gene: .; CDR3 length: 16; clone size: few; J gene: TRBJ1-2; CDR3 protein: CATSDPGGHPNYGYTF; CDR3 DNA: TGTGCCACCAGTGACCCCGGAGGCCACCCGAACTATGGCTACACCTTC
V gene: TRBV19; D gene: .; CDR3 length: 11; clone size: .; J gene: TRBJ2-5; CDR3 protein: CASGTPETQYF; CDR3 DNA: TGTGCCAGCGGGACTCCAGAGACCCAGTACTTC
V gene: TRBV24-1; D gene: .; CDR3 length: 16; clone size: few; J gene: TRBJ1-1; CDR3 protein: CATSGGHGQKGTEAFF; CDR3 DNA: TGTGCCACCAGTGGGGGTCACGGACAGAAGGGCACTGAAGCTTTCTTT
V gene: TRBV29-1; D gene: TRBD2; CDR3 length: 14; clone size: once; J gene: TRBJ2-7; CDR3 protein: CSAKRTSGAYEQYF; CDR3 DNA: TGCAGCGCGAAAAGGACTAGCGGGGCCTACGAGCAGTACTTC
V gene: TRBV7-2; D gene: TRBD2; CDR3 length: 13; clone size: .; J gene: TRBJ2-7; CDR3 protein: CASTGLAGVEQYF; CDR3 DNA: TGTGCCAGCACGGGACTAGCGGGTGTGGAGCAGTACTTC
V gene: TRBV24-1; D gene: .; CDR3 length: 15; clone size: once; J gene: TRBJ1-5; CDR3 protein: CATSDAGQPNQPQHF; CDR3 DNA: TGTGCCACCAGTGATGCGGGCCAGCCCAATCAGCCCCAGCATTTT
V gene: TRBV6-5; D gene: TRBD1; CDR3 length: 14; clone size: .; J gene: TRBJ1-1; CDR3 protein: CASSWTGSVGVTFF; CDR3 DNA: TGTGCCAGCAGTTGGACAGGGTCGGTGGGGGTGACTTTCTTT
V gene: TRBV7-9; D gene: .; CDR3 length: 19; clone size: once; J gene: TRBJ2-7; CDR3 protein: CASSLEGQGKRGSPYEQYF; CDR3 DNA: TGTGCCAGCAGCTTAGAGGGTCAGGGTAAGAGGGGGAGTCCCTACGAGCAGTACTTC
V gene: TRBV11-1; D gene: .; CDR3 length: 15; clone size: .; J gene: TRBJ2-1; CDR3 protein: CASTKRGPSDNEQFF; CDR3 DNA: TGTGCCAGCACCAAAAGGGGTCCGAGCGACAATGAGCAGTTCTTC
V gene: TRBV7-2; D gene: TRBD2; CDR3 length: 17; clone size: .; J gene: TRBJ2-3; CDR3 protein: CASSLVVLAASTDTQYF; CDR3 DNA: TGTGCCAGCAGCTTAGTTGTCCTAGCGGCTAGCACAGATACGCAGTATTTT
V gene: TRBV19; D gene: .; CDR3 length: 15; clone size: .; J gene: TRBJ1-5; CDR3 protein: CASSPQGKGSQPQHF; CDR3 DNA: TGTGCCAGTAGCCCCCAGGGGAAAGGTAGCCAGCCCCAGCATTTT
V gene: TRBV5-1; D gene: .; CDR3 length: 15; clone size: .; J gene: TRBJ2-5; CDR3 protein: CASSLEPPMRETQYF; CDR3 DNA: TGCGCCAGCAGCTTGGAGCCTCCAATGCGGGAGACCCAGTACTTC
V gene: TRBV28; D gene: .; CDR3 length: 14; clone size: .; J gene: TRBJ2-1; CDR3 protein: CASSFEPGYNEQFF; CDR3 DNA: TGTGCCAGCAGTTTCGAGCCGGGATACAATGAGCAGTTCTTC
V gene: TRBV30; D gene: TRBD1; CDR3 length: 15; clone size: .; J gene: TRBJ1-5; CDR3 protein: CAWGGRQGLKQPQHF; CDR3 DNA: TGTGCCTGGGGGGGAAGACAGGGGCTAAAACAGCCCCAGCATTTT
V gene: TRBV9; D gene: TRBD2; CDR3 length: 12; clone size: .; J gene: TRBJ2-1; CDR3 protein: CASSPLAGLQFF; CDR3 DNA: TGTGCCAGCAGCCCCTTAGCGGGACTACAGTTCTTC
V gene: TRBV7-9; D gene: .; CDR3 length: 19; clone size: .; J gene: TRBJ2-4; CDR3 protein: CASSRGPARGGRLKNIQYF; CDR3 DNA: TGTGCCAGCAGCCGAGGACCCGCGCGGGGCGGCCGTCTAAAAAACATTCAGTACTTC
V gene: TRBV6-1; D gene: .; CDR3 length: 17; clone size: .; J gene: TRBJ1-5; CDR3 protein: CASSEQGNHMGNQPQHF; CDR3 DNA: TGTGCCAGCAGTGAACAGGGAAATCATATGGGGAATCAGCCCCAGCATTTT
V gene: TRBV7-2; D gene: TRBD1; CDR3 length: 14; clone size: .; J gene: TRBJ2-5; CDR3 protein: CASSSQGARETQYF; CDR3 DNA: TGTGCCAGCAGCTCCCAGGGGGCGCGGGAGACCCAGTACTTC
V gene: TRBV13; D gene: TRBD2; CDR3 length: 16; clone size: .; J gene: TRBJ2-3; CDR3 protein: CASSFGGGGPTDTQYF; CDR3 DNA: TGTGCCAGCAGCTTCGGGGGGGGCGGGCCCACAGATACGCAGTATTTT